This T cell receptor (beta chain) was recorded in a study of regulatory T cells in long-lasting Graves disease. Overall study findings and caveats: Because few samples were included, accuracy may have been lower. Persistent disease showed a preference for TRBV28, TRBJ1-2 and TRBJ2-5.

Time point of the sample: newly diagnosed GD, antithyroid drugs for less than 3 months. RNA isolated from PBMCs was used to make the TCR library. This clonotype was recorded at least ten times. Its antigen is still unknown. The V end was cut by 5 bases, the J end by 1 base, with 8 bases between. CDR3 length equals 13 residues. Germline loops: CDR1 LGHDT, CDR2 YNNKEL (reference sequence). Construction of the TCR beta libraries employed iRepertoire HTBI primers in conjunction with Arm-PCR of CDR3 regions. TCRdb fed the multiplex PCR reads into MiXCR, producing one record per CDR3 protein. The sample carries over 500,000 distinct CDR3 sequences, roughly 16% recorded once. These data were also filed under a second study, of T cells in Graves' hyperthyroidism and ophthalmopathy. Turning to that study: When the TCR CDR3 underwent first-round RT-PCR, the HTBI primer set was used. Blood held most thyroid clonotypes expanded above 0.001 frequency.

The specimen comprised peripheral blood mononuclear cells (PBMCs), sampled at new diagnosis, from a patient treated with antithyroid drugs. The clonotype originates from a man aged 18-30 years with Graves disease. The J gene is TRBJ1-1, the V gene TRBV3-1; no definite D call. CDR3 bases: TGTGCCAGCAGCGACGGGAGGAACACTGAAGCTTTCTTT. Its protein product is CASSDGRNTEAFF.